The present TCR delta chain was sequenced within a study of gamma-delta T cells after stem cell transplantation. TCRdb re-called the RT-PCR reads with CATT. The data show some 13,000 delta-chain clones, roughly 34% seen once. The CDR3 extends over 16 amino acids. Germline values: CDR1 NSMFDY, CDR2 ISSIKDK. Trimming removed 5 bases from V and 0 bases from J; junction bases left unmatched: 13. This clone was recorded a few times. The chain couples TRAV29/DV5 to TRDJ1; TRDD2 matches 7 bases. The source is a human donor. It is not recorded whose cells these are; they may come from a transplant donor. Sequenced material: gamma-delta T cells. CDR3 DNA sequence: TGTGCAGCGATGGCCTTCCTTACCCAGTACACCGATAAACTCATCTTT. Its translation: CAAMAFLTQYTDKLIF.